The present entry profiles one T cell receptor (beta chain) with its context. The antigen is undetermined. This entry comes from a study of cytomegalovirus exposure and HLA in healthy donors. Study information: Researchers found that more than 70% of some 400 genotyped donors fell within the Caucasian-associated ancestry cluster.

Study results and caveats: Published work reported that the classifier diagnosed cytomegalovirus status with high specificity and sensitivity.

Trimming took 2 bases from V and 7 from J; bases not matched to a gene: 6. This CDR3 region has 14 residues. CDR1 is SQVTM, CDR2 ANQGSEA, per germline. PCR employed 60 Vbeta and 13 Jbeta primers. Profiled with immunoSEQ multiplex PCR; TCRdb holds only in-frame clones, not every one. Here the sample spans 100,000 to 150,000 clones, roughly 72% being singletons. The chain joins TRBV29-1 to TRBJ2-1, with 9 bases that match TRBD2. The sample was PBMCs. The sequence was collected from a middle-aged man in good health and CMV-seropositive. The CDR3, as DNA: TGCAGCGTTGAATTTAGCGGGAGTATGAATGAGCAGTTCTTC. This codes for CSVEFSGSMNEQFF.